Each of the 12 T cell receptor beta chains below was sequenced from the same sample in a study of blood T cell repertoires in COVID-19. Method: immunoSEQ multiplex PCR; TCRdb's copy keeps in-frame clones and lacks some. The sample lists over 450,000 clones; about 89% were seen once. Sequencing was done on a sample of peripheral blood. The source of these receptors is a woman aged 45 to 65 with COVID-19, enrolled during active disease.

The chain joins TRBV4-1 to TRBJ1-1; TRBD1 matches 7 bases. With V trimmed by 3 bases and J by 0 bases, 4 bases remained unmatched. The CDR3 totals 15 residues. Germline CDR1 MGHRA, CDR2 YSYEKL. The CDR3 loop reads CASSHRDSLNTEAFF. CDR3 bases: TGCGCCAGCAGCCACCGGGACAGCCTGAACACTGAAGCTTTCTTT.

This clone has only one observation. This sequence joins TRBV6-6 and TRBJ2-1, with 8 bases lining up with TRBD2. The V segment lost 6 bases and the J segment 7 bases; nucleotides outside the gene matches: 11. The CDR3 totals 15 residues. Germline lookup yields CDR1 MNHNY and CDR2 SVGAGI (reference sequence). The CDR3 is CASSSSGGPGNEQFF. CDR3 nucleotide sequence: TGTGCCAGCAGCTCAAGCGGGGGCCCCGGGAATGAGCAGTTCTTC.

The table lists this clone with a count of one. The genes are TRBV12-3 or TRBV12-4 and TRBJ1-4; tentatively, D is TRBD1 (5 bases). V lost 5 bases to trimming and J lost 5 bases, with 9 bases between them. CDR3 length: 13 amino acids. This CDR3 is CASSPGGNEKLFF. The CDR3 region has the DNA TGTGCCAGCAGTCCGGGGGGGAATGAAAAACTGTTTTTT.

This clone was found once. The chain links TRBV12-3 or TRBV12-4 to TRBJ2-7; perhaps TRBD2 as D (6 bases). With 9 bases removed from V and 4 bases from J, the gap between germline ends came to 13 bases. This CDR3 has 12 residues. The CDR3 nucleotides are TGTGCCAGGCGGACGGGGGAATACGAGCAGTACTTC. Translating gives CARRTGEYEQYF.

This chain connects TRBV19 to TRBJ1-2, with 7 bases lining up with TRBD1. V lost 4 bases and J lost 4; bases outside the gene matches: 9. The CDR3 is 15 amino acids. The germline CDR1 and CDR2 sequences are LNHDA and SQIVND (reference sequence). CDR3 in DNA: TGTGCCAGTAGTAGTATGACAGGGACTAGCTATGGCTACACCTTC. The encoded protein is CASSSMTGTSYGYTF. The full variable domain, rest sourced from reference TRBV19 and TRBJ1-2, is DGGITQSPKYLFRKEGQNVTLSCEQNLNHDAMYWYRQDPGQGLRLIYYSQIVNDFQKGDIAEGYSVSREKKESFPLTVTSAQKNPTAFYLCASSSMTGTSYGYTFGSGTRLTVV.

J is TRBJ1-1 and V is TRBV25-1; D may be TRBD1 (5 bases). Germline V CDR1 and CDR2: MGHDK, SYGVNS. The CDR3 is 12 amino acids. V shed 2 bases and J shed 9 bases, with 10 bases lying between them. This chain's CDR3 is CASSEGEGKAFF. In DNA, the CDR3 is TGTGCCAGCAGTGAAGGGGAGGGGAAAGCTTTCTTT.

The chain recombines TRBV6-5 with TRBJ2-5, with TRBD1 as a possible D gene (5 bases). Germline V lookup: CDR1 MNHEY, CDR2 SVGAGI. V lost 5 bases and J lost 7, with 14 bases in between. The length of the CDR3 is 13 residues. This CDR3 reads CASSLPGAGTQYF. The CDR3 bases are TGTGCCAGCAGTCTCCCTGGGGCTGGGACCCAGTACTTC.

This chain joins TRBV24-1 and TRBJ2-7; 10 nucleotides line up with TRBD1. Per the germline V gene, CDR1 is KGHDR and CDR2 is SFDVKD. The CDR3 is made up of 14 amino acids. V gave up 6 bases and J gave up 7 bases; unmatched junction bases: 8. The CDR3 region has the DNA TGTGCCACCAGTCGGACAGGGGGGGAGTATGAGCAGTACTTC. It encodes CATSRTGGEYEQYF.

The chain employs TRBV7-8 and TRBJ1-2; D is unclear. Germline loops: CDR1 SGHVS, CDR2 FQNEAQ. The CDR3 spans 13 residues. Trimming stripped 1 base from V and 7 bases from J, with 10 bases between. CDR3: CASSLGSPSGYTF. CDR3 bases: TGTGCCAGCAGCTTAGGGAGTCCTAGTGGCTACACCTTC.

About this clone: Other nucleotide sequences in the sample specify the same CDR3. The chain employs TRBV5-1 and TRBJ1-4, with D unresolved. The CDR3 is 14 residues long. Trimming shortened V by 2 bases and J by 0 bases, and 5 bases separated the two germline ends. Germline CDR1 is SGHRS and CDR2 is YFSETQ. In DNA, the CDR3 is TGCGCCAGCAGCTTACGGGCAACTAATGAAAAACTGTTTTTT. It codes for CASSLRATNEKLFF.

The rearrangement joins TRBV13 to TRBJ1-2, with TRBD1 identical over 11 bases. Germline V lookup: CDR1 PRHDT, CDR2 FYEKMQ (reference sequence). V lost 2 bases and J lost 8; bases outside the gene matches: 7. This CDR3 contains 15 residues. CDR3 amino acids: CASSLYRTGGGGYTF. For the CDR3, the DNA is TGTGCCAGCAGCTTATATAGGACAGGGGGCGGAGGCTACACCTTC.

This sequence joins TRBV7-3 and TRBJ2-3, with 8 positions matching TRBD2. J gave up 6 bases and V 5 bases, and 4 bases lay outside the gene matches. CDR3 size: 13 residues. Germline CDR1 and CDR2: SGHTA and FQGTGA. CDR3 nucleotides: TGTGCCAGCAGCCCCGGGGGGGTGGATACGCAGTATTTT. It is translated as CASSPGGVDTQYF.